These 30 T cell receptor beta chains share one sample of origin, sequenced in a study of CD8+ T cells in alopecia areata. Collected material from alopecia areata patients comprised lesional scalp punch biopsies and peripheral blood. Following RNA extraction, reverse transcription yielded cDNA that acted as the sequencing template. The table came from immunoSEQ multiplex PCR; TCRdb's copy has only in-frame clones and leaves some out. This repertoire shows approximately 7,500 clones, around 69% found once; its top ten account for roughly 13%. The source material was skin, sampled at week 0. These receptors were taken from a human donor with alopecia areata.

The chain has TRBV19 and TRBJ2-3, with 8 nucleotides matching TRBD2. Per germline, CDR1 LNHDA and CDR2 SQIVND (reference sequence). The CDR3 covers 15 residues. V was pared by 6 bases and J by 5 bases, with 10 bases of the junction left unmatched. The CDR3, as DNA: TGTGCCAGTAGCGACATCGGGGGGGGCCGAGATACGCAGTATTTT. As protein: CASSDIGGGRDTQYF.

J is TRBJ2-2 and V is TRBV5-4; perhaps TRBD2 as D (7 bases). The CDR3 extends over 14 amino acids. CDR1 and CDR2 (germline): SGHNT, YYREEE (reference sequence). Trimming removed 3 bases from V and 8 bases from J, with 14 bases in between. As DNA, the CDR3 is TGTGCCAGCAGCTCGAGGGGGGGCCCTGGGGAGCTGTTTTTT. This codes for CASSSRGGPGELFF.

The chain combines TRBV7-2 with TRBJ1-2; 7 nucleotides line up with TRBD1. CDR3 length: 17 amino acids. V lost 2 bases and J lost 0; bases outside the gene matches: 9. CDR1 and CDR2 (germline): SGHTA, FQGNSA. In DNA, the CDR3 is TGTGCCAGCAGCTTAACGTACAGGGGACAATCTAACTATGGCTACACCTTC. Its translation is CASSLTYRGQSNYGYTF. Filled out from reference TRBV7-2 and TRBJ1-2, the complete variable domain reads GAGVSQSPSNKVTEKGKDVELRCDPISGHTALYWYRQSLGQGLEFLIYFQGNSAPDKSGLPSDRFSAERTGGSVSTLTIQRTQQEDSAVYLCASSLTYRGQSNYGYTFGSGTRLTVV.

CDR3 loop: CASSYPSGGGELFF. The CDR3 region has the DNA TGTGCCAGCAGCTACCCCAGTGGAGGCGGGGAGCTGTTTTTT. This sequence joins TRBV5-6 and TRBJ2-2; the D gene is possibly TRBD2 (5 bases). Trimming cost V 3 bases and J 7 bases, with 13 bases left between them. Germline V gene sequence: CDR1 SGHDT, CDR2 YYEEEE. This CDR3 region has 14 residues.

This rearrangement joins TRBV5-6 to TRBJ1-6, with no clear D. The germline V and J ends were trimmed by 0 bases and 10 bases, with 14 bases remaining between them. The CDR3 runs 15 residues. Germline values: CDR1 SGHDT, CDR2 YYEEEE. CDR3 loop: CASSLEALRESPLHF. The CDR3 coding sequence is TGTGCCAGCAGCTTGGAGGCACTGAGGGAATCACCCCTCCACTTT.

V gene TRBV5-5 combines with J gene TRBJ2-7; the D gene is possibly TRBD1 (5 bases). The CDR3 contains 16 residues. Per germline, CDR1 SGHKS and CDR2 YYEKEE (reference sequence). The V end was cut by 0 bases, the J end by 4 bases, with 17 bases between. The CDR3 loop is CASSLADSREGYEQYF. The CDR3 nucleotides are TGTGCCAGCAGCTTGGCCGACAGTCGAGAAGGTTACGAGCAGTACTTC. Together with reference TRBV5-5 and TRBJ2-7, the CDR3 gives the full variable domain: DAGVTQSPTHLIKTRGQQVTLRCSPISGHKSVSWYQQVLGQGPQFIFQYYEKEERGRGNFPDRFSARQFPNYSSELNVNALLLGDSALYLCASSLADSREGYEQYFGPGTRLTVT.

The J gene is TRBJ1-1, the V gene TRBV30; D gene uncertain. Germline V lookup: CDR1 GTSNPN, CDR2 SVGIG (reference sequence). This CDR3 spans 12 amino acids. The ends were cut back, 0 bases at V and 10 bases at J, with 12 bases in the middle. The CDR3 DNA sequence: TGTGCCTGGAGTGTACGCTGGGAAAGAGCTTTCTTT. This gives the protein CAWSVRWERAFF.

This chain connects TRBV30 to TRBJ1-1; D possibly corresponds to TRBD1 (6 bases). Germline-derived CDR1 and CDR2 are GTSNPN and SVGIG (reference sequence). The CDR3 contains 17 residues. V shed 2 bases and J shed 4 bases, with 23 bases lying between them. As DNA, the CDR3 is TGTGCCTGGAGTTCCCTTATGTTTGGGGGGGCGGGCACTGAAGCTTTCTTT. Amino acids: CAWSSLMFGGAGTEAFF.

The gene calls are TRBV6-5 and TRBJ1-6; no clear D. The CDR3 runs to 16 residues. Trimming shortened V by 0 bases and J by 0 bases, and 6 bases separated the two germline ends. CDR1 and CDR2 from the germline V gene are MNHEY and SVGAGI. The CDR3 protein is CASSYSESSYNSPLHF. The DNA of the CDR3 is TGTGCCAGCAGTTACTCCGAAAGCTCCTATAATTCACCCCTCCACTTT.

V gene TRBV9 combines with J gene TRBJ2-3; tentatively, D is TRBD1 or TRBD2 (5 bases each). Germline CDR1 reads SGDLS; CDR2 reads YYNGEE. The CDR3 runs 14 residues. Trimming took off 0 bases at V and 6 bases at J, with 11 bases between the two ends. CDR3 sequence: CASSVGRGSDTQYF. The CDR3 DNA reads TGTGCCAGCAGCGTAGGACGGGGCTCGGATACGCAGTATTTT. Full variable domain (outside the CDR3, taken from reference TRBV9 and TRBJ2-3): DSGVTQTPKHLITATGQRVTLRCSPRSGDLSVYWYQQSLDQGLQFLIQYYNGEERAKGNILERFSAQQFPDLHSELNLSSLELGDSALYFCASSVGRGSDTQYFGPGTRLTVL.

The CDR3 spells CASSRLAGNVVDTQYF. In nucleotides, the CDR3 is TGCGCCAGCAGCCGACTAGCGGGGAATGTGGTAGATACGCAGTATTTT. This chain uses TRBV4-3 with TRBJ2-3, with 11 bases matching TRBD2. V lost 4 bases, J lost 5 bases, and 8 bases stayed unmatched. The CDR3 is 16 amino acids. Germline V gives CDR1 LGHNA, CDR2 YSLEER.

Judged by abundance, this clone is large. The chain combines TRBV4-3 with TRBJ1-3; possibly TRBD1 for D (5 bases). Trimming took 2 bases from V and 0 from J, leaving 14 bases between them. The length of the CDR3 is 17 residues. CDR1 is LGHNA, CDR2 YSLEER, per germline. In DNA form, the CDR3 reads TGCGCCAGCAGCCAATCCCCAGCGGGGCCCTCTGGAAACACCATATATTTT. Translation: CASSQSPAGPSGNTIYF.

The rearrangement links TRBV2 to TRBJ1-1; D perhaps matches TRBD1 (6 bases). The CDR3 spans 13 residues. In germline, CDR1 is SNHLY, CDR2 FYNNEI. The germline V and J ends were trimmed by 5 bases and 1 base, with 8 bases remaining between them. The CDR3 DNA follows: TGTGCCAGCAGTCACAGGGAGAACACTGAAGCTTTCTTT. Translated: CASSHRENTEAFF.

A few counts support this clone. V gene TRBV7-8 combines with J gene TRBJ2-2; D may be TRBD1 (6 bases). CDR3 length: 13 residues. Germline CDR1 and CDR2: SGHVS and FQNEAQ. The V and J ends lost 7 bases and 6 bases respectively, with 12 bases between them. The CDR3 region is CASTRTGSGELFF. In nucleotides, the CDR3 is TGTGCCAGCACCCGTACAGGGTCCGGGGAGCTGTTTTTT.

J is TRBJ1-3 and V is TRBV7-2; 7 positions agree with TRBD1. This CDR3 has 15 residues. The germline gives CDR1 SGHTA, CDR2 FQGNSA. Trimming cost V 5 bases and J 4 bases; bases outside gene matches: 8. The CDR3 region is CASSPDRVRGNTIYF. In DNA form, the CDR3 reads TGTGCCAGCAGCCCCGACAGGGTACGAGGAAACACCATATATTTT.

This rearrangement joins TRBV15 to TRBJ2-1; D may be TRBD2 (6 bases). CDR1 is LNHNV, CDR2 YYDKDF, per germline (reference sequence). Trimming took off 5 bases at V and 4 bases at J, with 18 bases between the two ends. CDR3 size: 16 residues. The CDR3 sequence is CATSEELAGQYNEQFF. The CDR3, as DNA: TGTGCCACCAGCGAAGAACTAGCCGGGCAGTACAATGAGCAGTTCTTC.

This chain uses TRBV7-9 with TRBJ1-5; 7 bases are a match to TRBD1. CDR3 length: 15 residues. The V and J ends lost 5 bases and 4 bases, in that order; junction bases with no gene match: 8. In germline, CDR1 is SEHNR, CDR2 FQNEAQ (reference sequence). As DNA, the CDR3 is TGTGCCAGCAGCCCATTAGACAGGGTAAATCAGCCCCAGCATTTT. Translated, it gives CASSPLDRVNQPQHF.

V is TRBV9 and J is TRBJ1-1; unclear D gene. The CDR3 loop spans 13 amino acids. V was pared by 0 bases and J by 1 base, with 4 bases between. Germline assignment: CDR1 SGDLS and CDR2 YYNGEE. CDR3 sequence (DNA): TGTGCCAGCAGCGTAGCACCGAACACTGAAGCTTTCTTT. Its translation: CASSVAPNTEAFF.

The genes are TRBV19 and TRBJ2-5; possibly TRBD2 for D (5 bases). V was cut by 4 bases and J by 3 bases, with 9 bases left in between. The CDR3 sequence is 13 residues long. The germline gives CDR1 LNHDA, CDR2 SQIVND (reference sequence). CDR3 amino acids: CASSTTREETQYF. Here the CDR3 DNA reads TGTGCCAGTAGTACCACGCGGGAAGAGACCCAGTACTTC.

In its sample, this clone was seen once. The V call is TRBV7-2, the J call TRBJ1-5; possible D gene TRBD1, 5 bases. Germline lookup yields CDR1 SGHTA and CDR2 FQGNSA. CDR3 size: 15 residues. The germline V and J ends were trimmed by 5 bases and 4 bases, with 15 bases remaining between them. The CDR3 DNA follows: TGTGCCAGCAGCACTGGGGCCCGGGGGAATCAGCCCCAGCATTTT. The encoded protein is CASSTGARGNQPQHF.

V gene TRBV4-3 combines with J gene TRBJ1-5, with 7 bases fitting TRBD1. The germline V gene has CDR1 LGHNA and CDR2 YSLEER. The CDR3 is made up of 15 amino acids. The junction had 5 bases not matched to a gene; V was cut back by 0 bases and J by 6 bases. The CDR3 is CASSQDATGLQPQHF. CDR3 sequence (DNA): TGCGCCAGCAGCCAAGACGCGACAGGGCTTCAGCCCCAGCATTTT.

The chain has TRBV19 and TRBJ1-1, with TRBD1 identical over 10 bases. The length of the CDR3 is 14 residues. V shed 6 bases and J 6 bases; nucleotides not matched to a gene: 7. Germline assignment: CDR1 LNHDA and CDR2 SQIVND (reference sequence). The CDR3 DNA sequence: TGTGCCAGTAGCCGGGACAGGGGTGGTGCTGAAGCTTTCTTT. This encodes CASSRDRGGAEAFF.

The chain is built from TRBV29-1 and TRBJ1-2; D may be TRBD1 (5 bases). This CDR3 contains 13 residues. Germline CDR1 is SQVTM and CDR2 is ANQGSEA. Trimming shortened V by 3 bases and J by 8 bases, and 16 bases separated the two germline ends. CDR3 sequence (DNA): TGCAGCGTTGATCGTGGCGAGGGACCCGGCTACACCTTC. Its translation: CSVDRGEGPGYTF.

This sequence joins TRBV30 and TRBJ2-6; TRBD1 is a possible D gene (6 bases). Germline values: CDR1 GTSNPN, CDR2 SVGIG (reference sequence). The V gene lost 1 base and the J gene lost 4 bases, with 11 bases spanning the gap. The CDR3 is made up of 15 amino acids. The CDR3: CAWSGGRQGANVLTF. DNA of the CDR3: TGTGCCTGGAGTGGGGGGCGGCAAGGGGCCAACGTCCTGACTTTC.

This clone was detected only a few times. V is TRBV23-1 and J is TRBJ2-2; the match to TRBD1 covers 11 bases. TRBV23-1 is sorted into the ORF group, with uncertain function. The CDR3 extends over 15 amino acids. J was trimmed by 6 bases and V by 6 bases; bases with no gene match: 6. The CDR3 loop reads CASSPGTGGAGELFF. CDR3 sequence (DNA): TGCGCCAGCAGCCCCGGGACAGGGGGAGCCGGGGAGCTGTTTTTT.

The chain couples TRBV9 to TRBJ1-2; tentatively, D is TRBD1 (5 bases). In germline, CDR1 is SGDLS, CDR2 YYNGEE. This CDR3 has 15 residues. The V end lost 5 bases, the J end lost 0 bases, and 14 bases lay between the germline ends. The CDR3 protein is CASRDDRYSNYGYTF. Written as DNA, the CDR3 is TGTGCCAGCAGAGATGACAGATATTCTAACTATGGCTACACCTTC.

The J gene is TRBJ1-1, the V gene TRBV4-3; D perhaps matches TRBD1 (5 bases). The CDR3 sequence is 16 residues long. CDR1 is LGHNA and CDR2 is YSLEER in the germline V gene. V lost 5 bases, J lost 5 bases, and 21 bases lay in between. The CDR3 protein is CASSSRSQGGRTEAFF. The CDR3 DNA is TGCGCCAGCAGCTCACGATCTCAGGGTGGAAGGACTGAAGCTTTCTTT.

The chain has TRBV14 and TRBJ2-1; no definite D call. Germline CDR1 and CDR2: SGHDN and FVKESK. The CDR3 runs to 11 residues. The ends were cut back, 5 bases at V and 9 bases at J, with 8 bases in the middle. As DNA, the CDR3 is TGTGCCAGCAGCTCGTATGCTGAGCAGTTCTTC. Translation gives CASSSYAEQFF.

The chain carries TRBV7-2 and TRBJ2-2; a weak D match, TRBD1 (6 bases). From germline, CDR1 is SGHTA and CDR2 FQGNSA. The V gene lost 8 bases and the J gene lost 2 bases, with 12 bases spanning the gap. The CDR3 totals 14 residues. DNA for the CDR3: TGTGCCAGCGGGTGGGGGCCTAACACCGGGGAGCTGTTTTTT. Protein sequence: CASGWGPNTGELFF.

The rearrangement joins TRBV19 to TRBJ1-2; 7 bases fit TRBD1. The CDR3 is 13 residues long. Germline V lookup: CDR1 LNHDA, CDR2 SQIVND (reference sequence). J lost 2 bases, V lost 6 bases, and 3 bases had no gene match. The CDR3 is CASRDRENYGYTF. CDR3 sequence (DNA): TGTGCCAGTAGAGACAGGGAAAACTATGGCTACACCTTC.